Included here is one T cell receptor beta chain sequence, with context. Its antigen remains unidentified. The record originates from a study of T cells in localized non-small cell lung cancer. TCRdb's table, derived via immunoSEQ multiplex PCR, lists solely in-frame clones and lacks some. The profile shows 40,000 to 50,000 clones, 85% to 90% of them singletons. Study-level findings and limits: Among the tissues sampled, uninvolved adjacent lung had the highest T cell clonality, above tumor.

CDR1 SGHTA and CDR2 FQGNSA come from the germline V gene. The V end lost 4 bases, the J end lost 4 bases, and 13 bases lay between the germline ends. This CDR3 comprises 14 residues. The sample in question was peripheral blood, obtained before any cancer treatment. This TCR was recovered from a woman aged 18-50 years with stage III lung adenocarcinoma. The chain links TRBV7-2 to TRBJ1-2; D is possibly TRBD1 (5 bases). CDR3: CASSSDSTIYGYTF. As DNA, the CDR3 is TGTGCCAGCAGCTCCGACAGCACTATCTATGGCTACACCTTC.